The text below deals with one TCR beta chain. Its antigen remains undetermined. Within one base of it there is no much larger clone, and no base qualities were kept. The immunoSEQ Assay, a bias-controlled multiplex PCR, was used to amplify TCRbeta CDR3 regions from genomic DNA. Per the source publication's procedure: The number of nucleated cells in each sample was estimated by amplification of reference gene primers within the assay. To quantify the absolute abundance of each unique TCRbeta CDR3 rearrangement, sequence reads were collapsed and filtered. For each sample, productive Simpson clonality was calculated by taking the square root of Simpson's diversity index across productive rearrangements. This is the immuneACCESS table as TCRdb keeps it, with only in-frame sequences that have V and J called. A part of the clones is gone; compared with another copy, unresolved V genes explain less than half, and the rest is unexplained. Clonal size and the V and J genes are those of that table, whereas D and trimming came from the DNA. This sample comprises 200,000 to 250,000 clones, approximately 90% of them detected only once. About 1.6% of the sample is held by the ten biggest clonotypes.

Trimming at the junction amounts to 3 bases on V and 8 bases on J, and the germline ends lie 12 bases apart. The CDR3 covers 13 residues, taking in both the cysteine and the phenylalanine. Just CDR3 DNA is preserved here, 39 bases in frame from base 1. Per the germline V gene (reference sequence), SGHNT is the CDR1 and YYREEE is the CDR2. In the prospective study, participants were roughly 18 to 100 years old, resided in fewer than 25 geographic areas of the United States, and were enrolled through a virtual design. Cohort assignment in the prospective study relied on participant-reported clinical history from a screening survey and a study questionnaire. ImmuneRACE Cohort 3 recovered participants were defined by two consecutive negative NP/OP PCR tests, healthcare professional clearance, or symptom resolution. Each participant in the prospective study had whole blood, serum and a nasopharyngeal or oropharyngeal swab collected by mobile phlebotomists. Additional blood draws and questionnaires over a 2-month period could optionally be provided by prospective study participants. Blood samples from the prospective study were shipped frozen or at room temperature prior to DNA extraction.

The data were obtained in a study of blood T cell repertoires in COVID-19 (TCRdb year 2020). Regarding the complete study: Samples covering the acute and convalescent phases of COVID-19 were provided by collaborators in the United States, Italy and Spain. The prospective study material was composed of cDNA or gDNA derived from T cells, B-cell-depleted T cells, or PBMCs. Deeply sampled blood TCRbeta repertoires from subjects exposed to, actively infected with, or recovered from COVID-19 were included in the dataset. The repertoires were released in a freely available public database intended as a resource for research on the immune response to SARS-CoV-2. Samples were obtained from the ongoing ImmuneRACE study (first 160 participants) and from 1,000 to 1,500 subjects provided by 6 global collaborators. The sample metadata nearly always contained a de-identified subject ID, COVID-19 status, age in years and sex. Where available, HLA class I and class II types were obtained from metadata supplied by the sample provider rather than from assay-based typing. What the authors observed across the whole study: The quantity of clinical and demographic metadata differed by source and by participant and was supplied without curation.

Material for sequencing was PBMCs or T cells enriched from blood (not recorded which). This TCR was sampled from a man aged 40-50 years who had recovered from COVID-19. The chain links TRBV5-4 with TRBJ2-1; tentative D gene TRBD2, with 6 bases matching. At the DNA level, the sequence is TGTGCCAGCAGCTACGGGAGCCGGTATGAGCAGTTCTTC. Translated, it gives CASSYGSRYEQFF.